The present entry profiles one T cell receptor beta chain with its context. This clonotype appeared many times. It lacks a known antigen. No much larger clone is present one base from it, and per-base qualities are unavailable. The time point label of this sample denotes: newly diagnosed GD, antithyroid drugs for less than 3 months. RNA was extracted from PBMCs in TRIzol for both TCR sequencing and RNA sequencing. The diagnosis of Graves' disease was made according to American Thyroid Association guidelines. Recruitment of patients was carried out at an endocrinology department in Xi'an, China. Each patient gave 7.5 to 10 milliliters of peripheral blood, collected in an EDTA anticoagulant tube. Ficoll Paque Plus density gradient separation was used to isolate PBMCs, and no further T cell sorting was done. An Agilent 2100 Bioanalyzer and agarose gel were used to assess RNA quality, and a NanoDrop 2000 was used to measure RNA concentration.

Library generation was performed with multiplex PCR. The instrument given in TCRdb is Illumina HiSeq 4000. iRepertoire HTBI primers and Arm-PCR amplification of CDR3 regions were used to construct TCR beta libraries. Before sequencing, the PCR products underwent gel purification. The authors' pipeline ran thus. Gene usage analysis of CDR3 amino acid clonotypes relied on the roughly 60 TRBV and more than twelve TRBJ segments identified across samples. COPE and FqMerger were used to merge the filtered high-quality paired reads into contigs. BLAST was used to align contigs to IMGT TRBV, TRBD and TRBJ reference genes, and CDR3 was defined according to IMGT. Any clonotype with a frequency above 0.1% was counted as a highly expanded clone. Shannon entropy was used to measure repertoire diversity, and the Gini coefficient was used to measure V-J evenness. A clonotype was considered public if more than one individual shared it. TCRdb itself trimmed the public reads at Q25 with fastp, ran MiXCR and retained productive beta chains. Entries that share a CDR3 protein sequence are merged under the most common genes and DNA. The V and J calls come from TCRdb's annotation, not from the publication. The table for this sample lists some 490,000 distinct CDR3 sequences; around 11% of them were counted only once. The top ten constitute roughly 9.3% of the sample.

The record originates from a study of regulatory T cells in long-lasting Graves disease (dated by TCRdb to about 2021). Describing the broader study: Antithyroid drugs had been taken for less than 3 months by newly diagnosed Graves' disease patients. This study used TCR sequencing and RNA sequencing of peripheral blood to compare persistent Graves' disease patients against newly diagnosed Graves' disease patients. The study took place in China and was registered as a clinical trial. A total of 35 or so samples were covered by TCR sequencing, comprising 13 persistent and around 20 newly diagnosed Graves' disease patients.

What the study reported, not specific to this receptor: Sequencing and analysis were restricted to the TCR beta chain. Persistent patients shared more public clonotypes among themselves (fewer than 3,000) than newly diagnosed patients did (roughly 910). Persistent Graves' disease patients showed lower TCR Shannon entropy and fewer highly expanded clones than newly diagnosed patients, suggesting clonal expansion. Peripheral blood alone was examined, since thyroid tissue, which constituted the primary lesion, could not be accessed. The authors acknowledged the small sample size as a limitation that may reduce accuracy.

The same data also contributed to another study, on T cells in Graves' hyperthyroidism and ophthalmopathy. That second publication adds: Graves' hyperthyroidism was defined as stable when no progression to ophthalmopathy occurred over 18 months of follow-up. Hyperthyroidism patients were aged 18 to 65 years and newly diagnosed, with disease duration of less than 2 months. The study excluded patients with uncontrolled infections, other autoimmune diseases, pregnancy or lactation. Diagnoses were established on the basis of clinical symptoms, serum thyroxine and TRAb, thyroid ultrasound, and orbital computed tomography. A first-round RT-PCR of the TCR CDR3 used the HTBI primer set with the Qiagen OneStep RT-PCR kit. Most expanded thyroid clonotypes (frequency above 0.001) were also detected in blood, a finding suggesting that blood repertoires may reflect thyroid immune responses. A model built on a 13 V-J signature distinguished ophthalmopathy from stable hyperthyroidism, reaching about 89% sensitivity and approximately 83% specificity in cross-validation and 80%/75% in testing. In validation, the model predicted progression to ophthalmopathy a median of about 5.9 months before onset, with over 55% sensitivity and about 72% specificity. To identify TCR V-J signatures that set the groups apart, the researchers used a discovery cohort of 95 to 100 patients, made up of under 45 with Graves' ophthalmopathy and around 58 with stable Graves' hyperthyroidism. Whether ophthalmopathy could be predicted prospectively was tested in an independent validation cohort made up of roughly 19 hyperthyroidism patients plus 17 patients who later progressed to ophthalmopathy. The 100 discovery patients were randomly divided into training and test sets at a 7:3 ratio. In about 6 Graves' hyperthyroidism patients, the study also compared T-cell repertoires from thyroid tissue with T-cell repertoires from blood. Following sampling, methimazole starting at 30 mg daily was given to hyperthyroidism patients, and high-dose intravenous methylprednisolone was given to ophthalmopathy patients. Libraries were constructed in a second round of multiplex PCR, after which size selection and purification were carried out. Sequencing of the libraries was done on an Illumina HiSeq2000 using paired-end 100 bp reads. SOAPnuke was used to process the raw data, with reads discarded if the reads contained adapters or uncalled bases, had a mean Phred below 15, or lacked an exact constant-primer or identifier match. High-quality paired reads were merged with COPE v1.2.5, and unique nucleotide sequences were defined as clonotypes. MiTCR v1.1 was used to align the clonotypes against IMGT TRBV, TRBD and TRBJ reference segments. Only V-J combinations with frequency above 0.0001, covering roughly 99% of repertoires, were analysed. The TCS score was defined as the ratio of F50 (clonal expansion) to E x V (chaos), calculated using BLOSUM62-based TCRdist between CDR3 peptides within each V-J. Welch's t-statistics and random forest reduced roughly 540 V-J features to 13, which were used in a naive Bayes classifier (R e1071). Sample size was not statistically predetermined, and blinding of investigators to group allocation was not performed. TCR Vbeta CDR3 sequencing of approximately 140 peripheral blood samples (roughly 41 ophthalmopathy, 75 or so hyperthyroidism and approximately 17 progressor patients) is reported in the paper.

This sequence was found in a woman in her 30s with Graves disease. Donor details come from another sample of the same person, matched by shared clones. The source material was peripheral blood mononuclear cells (PBMCs), sampled at new diagnosis, from a patient treated with antithyroid drugs.

The sequenced DNA: TGCGCCAGCAGCTTGGAGATGGACCGTCGGTATGAGCAGTTCTTC. Its translation reads: CASSLEMDRRYEQFF. Here the chain combines TRBV5-1 and TRBJ2-1; no D gene is confidently identified. CDR3 length: 15 amino acids, cysteine to phenylalanine. Left in the record is the CDR3 DNA by itself, 45 bases read in frame from the first base. V is pared back by 0 bases and J by 8 bases, with 15 bases lying between the germline termini. CDR1 SGHRS and CDR2 YFSETQ were looked up in the germline V gene. This CDR3, with the reference TRBV5-1 and TRBJ2-1 proteins standing in past its ends, gives the full variable domain KAGVTQTPRYLIKTRGQQVTLSCSPISGHRSVSWYQQTPGQGLQFLFEYFSETQRNKGNFPGRFSGRQFSNSRSEMNVSTLELGDSALYLCASSLEMDRRYEQFFGPGTRLTVL.